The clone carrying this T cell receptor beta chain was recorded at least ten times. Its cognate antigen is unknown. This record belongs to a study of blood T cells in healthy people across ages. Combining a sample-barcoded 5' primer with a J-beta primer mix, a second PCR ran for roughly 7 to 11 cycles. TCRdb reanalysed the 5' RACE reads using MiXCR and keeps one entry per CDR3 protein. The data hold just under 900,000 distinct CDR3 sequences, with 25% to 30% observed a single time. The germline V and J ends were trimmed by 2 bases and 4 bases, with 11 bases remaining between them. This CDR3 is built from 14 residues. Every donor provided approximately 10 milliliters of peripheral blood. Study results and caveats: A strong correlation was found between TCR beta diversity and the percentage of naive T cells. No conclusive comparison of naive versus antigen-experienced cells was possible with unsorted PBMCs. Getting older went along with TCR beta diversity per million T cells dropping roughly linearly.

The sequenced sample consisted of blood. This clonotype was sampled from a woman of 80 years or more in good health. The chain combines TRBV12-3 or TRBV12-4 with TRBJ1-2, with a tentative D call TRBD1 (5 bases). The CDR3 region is CASSLMTATYGYTF. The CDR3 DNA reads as TGTGCCAGCAGTTTAATGACAGCAACCTATGGCTACACCTTC.